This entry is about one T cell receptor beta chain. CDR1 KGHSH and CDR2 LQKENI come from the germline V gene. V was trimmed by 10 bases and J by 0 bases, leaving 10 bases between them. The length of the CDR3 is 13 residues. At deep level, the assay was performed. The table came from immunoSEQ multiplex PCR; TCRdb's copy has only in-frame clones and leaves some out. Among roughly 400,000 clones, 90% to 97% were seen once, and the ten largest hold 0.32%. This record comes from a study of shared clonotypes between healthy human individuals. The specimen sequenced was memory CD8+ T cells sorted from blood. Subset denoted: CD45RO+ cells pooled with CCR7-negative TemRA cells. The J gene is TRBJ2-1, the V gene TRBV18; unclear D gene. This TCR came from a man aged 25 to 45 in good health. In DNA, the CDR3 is TGTGCCACGACTCCAAGCTCCTACAATGAGCAGTTCTTC. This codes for CATTPSSYNEQFF.